This T cell receptor beta chain was recorded in a study of blood T cells in healthy people across ages. Whole-study results and caveats: A conclusive naive versus antigen-experienced comparison was prevented by the unsorted PBMCs.

Every sample had a minimum of 6.5 million PBMCs isolated. To note about this clonotype: What it binds is unknown. A read error may produce the germline difference seen at one junction end.

Primers used in a second PCR of about 7 to 12 cycles were a sample-barcoded 5' primer and a J-beta primer mix. All samples gave at least 3 million CDR3-containing paired-end reads. TCRdb re-analysed the 5' RACE reads in MiXCR, keeping a single row per CDR3 protein. The data show about 1.4 million distinct CDR3 sequences, 59% seen once. This CDR3 spans 14 amino acids. Germline V gene sequence: CDR1 SGHRS, CDR2 YFSETQ. The sequencing input was blood. This chain uses TRBV5-1 with TRBJ1-5; TRBD1 aligns across 7 bases. This sequence originates from a man aged 18 to 35 in good health. CDR3: CASSLGDSKQPQHF. As DNA, the CDR3 is TGCGCCAGCAGCCTTGGGGACAGCAAGCAGCCCCAGCATTTT.